One TCR beta chain is described in this entry. This clonotype came up once. Its antigen specificity is not known. Base qualities are not provided; no much larger clone lies one nucleotide away. One read amounts to weak evidence. The germline V gene (reference sequence) yields SEHNR for CDR1 and FQNEAQ for CDR2. The CDR3 sequence holds 10 residues, the cysteine and phenylalanine included. Just CDR3 DNA is preserved here, 30 bases in frame from base 1. V drops 10 bases and J drops 5 bases, leaving 9 bases in between. Peripheral blood CD8+ and CD4+ T cells from healthy donors, Susac syndrome patients and multiple sclerosis patients were profiled by high-throughput TCR beta sequencing. The multiple sclerosis controls were treatment-naive patients whose relapsing-remitting disease, either stable or active, fulfilled the revised McDonald criteria. CD8+ TEMRA cells were enriched by FACS, while bulk CD8+ and CD4+ T cells were purified by magnetic negative isolation. Blood was drawn into EDTA tubes, processed within 24 hours, and PBMCs were isolated by density gradient centrifugation. PBMCs intended for TCR sequencing were cryopreserved in liquid nitrogen and were subsequently thawed in a 37 degrees C water bath. Purity of sorted or isolated CD4+, CD8+ and CD8+ TEMRA cells was at least 90%.

RNA was extracted using the RNeasy kit, and roughly 0.45 to 1 ug of the RNA was reverse transcribed with random hexamers. TCR beta CDR3 regions were amplified with the immunoSEQ multiplex PCR assay covering 54 Vbeta and 13 Jbeta segments. PCR amplification bias was corrected using a synthetic template baseline for primer optimization and computational correction. The study's own analysis went as follows. Reads were annotated to V, D and J genes according to IMGT and were analyzed with immunoSEQ Analyzer, with only productive sequences retained. Clonality was computed as one minus Shannon entropy normalized by log2 of the number of productive unique sequences. For each patient and control, public and private clones were evaluated within the 100 most prevalent clones. Clones were defined as Susac-specific when absent from the healthy and MS cohorts, from over a thousand published viral clones and from other ImmuneACCESS disease sequences. TCRdb reran the public reads through fastp at Q25 and MiXCR, keeping productive beta chains. Each CDR3 protein gets just one entry, which takes the most common genes and DNA from the rows behind it. The V and J calls were determined by TCRdb, not by the authors. The table for this sample lists 190,000 or so distinct CDR3 sequences; about 95% of them were counted only once. Clones ranked in the top ten supply approximately 0.082% of the sample.

The record originates from a study of CD8 T cells in Susac syndrome (dated 2019 in TCRdb). Study-level background: Whether CD8+ T cell activation and differentiation in Susac syndrome was antigen driven was tested using repertoire sequencing. General findings and caveats noted by the study authors: The number of individuals in the TCR sequencing and HLA analysis was recognized as being relatively small.

The sequence derives from a human donor with multiple sclerosis. The sample was CD4+ T cells from PBMCs. The V gene is TRBV7-9 and the J gene is TRBJ2-7, with the D gene call left open. The CDR3 in this case is CATHGDEQYF. The bases are TGTGCCACCCATGGGGACGAGCAGTACTTC.